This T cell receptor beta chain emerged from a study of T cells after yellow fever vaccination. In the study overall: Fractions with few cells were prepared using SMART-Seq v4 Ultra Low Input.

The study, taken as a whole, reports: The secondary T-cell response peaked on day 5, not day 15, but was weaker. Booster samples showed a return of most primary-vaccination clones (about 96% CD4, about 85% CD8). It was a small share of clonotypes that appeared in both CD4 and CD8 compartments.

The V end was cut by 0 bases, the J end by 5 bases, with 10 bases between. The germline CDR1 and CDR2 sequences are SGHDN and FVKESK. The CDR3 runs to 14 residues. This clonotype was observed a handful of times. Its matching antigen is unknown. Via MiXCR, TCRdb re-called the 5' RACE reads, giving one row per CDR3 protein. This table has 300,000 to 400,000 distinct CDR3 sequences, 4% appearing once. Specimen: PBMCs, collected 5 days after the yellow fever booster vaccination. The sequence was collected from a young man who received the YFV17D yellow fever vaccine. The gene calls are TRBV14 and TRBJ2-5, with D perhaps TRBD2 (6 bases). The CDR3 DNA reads TGTGCCAGCAGCCAAGATGTCCGGGGGGAGACCCAGTACTTC. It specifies CASSQDVRGETQYF.